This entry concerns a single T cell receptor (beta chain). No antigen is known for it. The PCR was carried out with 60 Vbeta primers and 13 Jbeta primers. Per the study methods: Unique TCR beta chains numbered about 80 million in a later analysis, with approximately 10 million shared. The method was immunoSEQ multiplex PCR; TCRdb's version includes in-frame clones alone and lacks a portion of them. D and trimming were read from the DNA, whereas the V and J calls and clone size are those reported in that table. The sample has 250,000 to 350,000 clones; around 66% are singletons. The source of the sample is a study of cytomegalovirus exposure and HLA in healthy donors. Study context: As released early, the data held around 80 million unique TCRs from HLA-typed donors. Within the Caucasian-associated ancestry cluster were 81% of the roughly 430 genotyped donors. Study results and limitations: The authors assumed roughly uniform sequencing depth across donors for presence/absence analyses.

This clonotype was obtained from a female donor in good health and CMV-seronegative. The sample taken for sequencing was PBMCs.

The CDR3 spells CASSLDRGQKDTQYF. CDR3 sequence (DNA): TGTGCCAGCAGCCTTGACAGGGGGCAAAAAGATACGCAGTATTTT. V and J are TRBV5-4 and TRBJ2-3; 10 bases fit TRBD1. With V trimmed by 4 bases and J by 5 bases, 7 bases remained unmatched. CDR3 length: 15 residues. Germline V gene sequence: CDR1 SGHNT, CDR2 YYREEE (reference sequence).